One and the same sample provided the 23 T cell receptor beta chains below, sequenced in a study of spatial heterogeneity in lung cancer. Time point given: sample taken at primary tumor resection. TCRdb re-called the 5' RACE reads with MiXCR, one entry per CDR3 protein. This sample has hundreds of distinct CDR3 sequences, with 10% to 11% found just once. Sequencing was performed on normal lung tissue next to the tumor, taken at surgery. These receptors were taken from a male donor with early-stage non-small cell lung cancer.

By share, this clonotype counts as medium-sized. The genes are TRBV6-2 or TRBV6-3 and TRBJ2-2, with D possibly being TRBD2 (7 bases). The V end lost 7 bases, the J end lost 2 bases, and 11 bases lay between the germline ends. Per the germline V gene, CDR1 is MNHEY and CDR2 is SVGEGT. The CDR3 totals 14 residues. The CDR3 protein is CASNGGLNTGELFF. The CDR3 bases are TGTGCCAGCAACGGGGGGCTAAACACCGGGGAGCTGTTTTTT.

This clonotype was counted a few times. The chain recombines TRBV6-1 with TRBJ2-1; 7 positions agree with TRBD1. J lost 1 base, V lost 7 bases, and 1 base had no gene match. CDR1 is MNHNS and CDR2 is SASEGT in the germline V gene. The CDR3 spans 13 residues. The CDR3 reads CASTGGSYNEQFF. CDR3 DNA: TGTGCCAGCACAGGGGGTTCCTACAATGAGCAGTTCTTC.

This clonotype counts as medium-sized (0.01 to 0.1%). The rearrangement links TRBV10-3 to TRBJ2-2, with D perhaps given as TRBD1 or TRBD2 (6 bases each). Trimming removed 2 bases at V and 4 bases at J, with 11 bases between. This CDR3 is built from 15 residues. In germline, CDR1 is ENHRY, CDR2 SYGVKD. This CDR3 reads CAISERGPPTGELFF. The CDR3 coding sequence is TGTGCCATCAGTGAGCGGGGGCCCCCCACCGGGGAGCTGTTTTTT.

By sample share, this clonotype is large. V gene TRBV5-1 combines with J gene TRBJ1-1; D is undetermined. Germline loops: CDR1 SGHRS, CDR2 YFSETQ. This CDR3 is built from 13 residues. The germline V and J ends were trimmed by 3 bases and 1 base, with 7 bases remaining between them. The CDR3 loop reads CASSSGSNTEAFF. CDR3 in DNA: TGCGCCAGCAGCTCCGGGTCGAACACTGAAGCTTTCTTT.

By its share, this clonotype is large. This chain connects TRBV20-1 to TRBJ2-7; 8 bases line up with TRBD1. The CDR3 is 15 amino acids. The trim removed 2 bases at V and 2 bases at J, leaving 8 bases unmatched. Germline CDR1 is DFQATT and CDR2 is SNEGSKA (reference sequence). CDR3 amino acids: CSARRTDRETYEQYF. The DNA for the CDR3 is TGCAGTGCTAGACGCACGGACAGGGAAACCTACGAGCAGTACTTC.

In its sample, this clonotype was seen many times. The chain joins TRBV24-1 to TRBJ2-1; D ambiguous. Looked up from germline, CDR1 is KGHDR and CDR2 is SFDVKD. With 5 bases removed from V and 6 bases from J, the gap between germline ends came to 16 bases. The CDR3 spans 15 residues. CDR3 region: CATSGATRTLNEQFF. The CDR3 DNA follows: TGTGCCACCAGTGGGGCCACGCGCACCCTCAATGAGCAGTTCTTC.

This clonotype was observed at least ten times. This chain links TRBV24-1 with TRBJ2-1, with 10 nucleotides matching TRBD2. This CDR3 has 17 residues. V was pared by 0 bases and J by 10 bases, with 11 bases of the junction left unmatched. Looked up from germline, CDR1 is KGHDR and CDR2 is SFDVKD. The CDR3 DNA sequence: TGTGCCACCAGTGATTTGCAATCCGGGACTAGCGATTGGGAGCAGTTCTTC. This encodes CATSDLQSGTSDWEQFF.

By its share, this clonotype is large (0.1 to 1%). Here the CDR3 DNA reads TGCAGCGTTGAGGGCGGGGGGCCTAGCACAGATACGCAGTATTTT. Its protein product is CSVEGGGPSTDTQYF. The chain links TRBV29-1 to TRBJ2-3; TRBD2 matches 8 bases. Germline CDR1 is SQVTM and CDR2 is ANQGSEA. The ends lost 3 bases at V and 0 bases at J; junction bases unmatched: 5. The CDR3 spans 15 residues.

By sample share, this clonotype is medium-sized (0.01 to 0.1%). V and J are TRBV19 and TRBJ1-2; possibly TRBD1 for D (5 bases). This CDR3 has 14 amino acids. The V gene lost 5 bases and the J gene lost 7 bases, with 17 bases spanning the gap. The germline CDR1 and CDR2 sequences are LNHDA and SQIVND (reference sequence). CDR3 in DNA: TGTGCCAGTAGTGCCTCCAGGGCTTTGAGTGGCTACACCTTC. Encoded protein: CASSASRALSGYTF.

The V gene is TRBV7-9, the J gene TRBJ2-5; TRBD2 is a possible D gene (6 bases). Germline CDR1 and CDR2: SEHNR and FQNEAQ (reference sequence). Trimming took 5 bases from V and 5 from J, leaving 15 bases between them. CDR3 size: 14 residues. CDR3 sequence (DNA): TGTGCCAGCAGCCGTTGGGACCGGGGGGAGACCCAGTACTTC. As protein: CASSRWDRGETQYF.

This clonotype is termed medium-sized (0.01 to 0.1%). V gene TRBV7-9 combines with J gene TRBJ1-3; D is undetermined. The CDR3 is 15 amino acids. Trimming pared 5 bases from V and 3 bases from J, leaving 14 bases between. Germline V gene data show CDR1 as SEHNR and CDR2 as FQNEAQ (reference sequence). The CDR3 DNA reads TGTGCCAGCAGCCTTTTCGACACAGATGGAAACACCATATATTTT. Residues: CASSLFDTDGNTIYF.

This sequence joins TRBV7-2 and TRBJ2-2; possible D gene TRBD1, 5 bases. CDR3 length: 14 residues. Per the germline V gene, CDR1 is SGHTA and CDR2 is FQGNSA. Trimming removed 4 bases at V and 4 bases at J, with 10 bases between. The CDR3 protein is CASSSQVLTGELFF. DNA for the CDR3: TGTGCCAGCAGCTCACAGGTTCTCACCGGGGAGCTGTTTTTT.

This clonotype is categorized as large. The chain links TRBV7-8 to TRBJ2-6, with D possibly TRBD2 on 6 matching bases. The CDR3 is made up of 15 amino acids. Germline V gene lookup returns CDR1 SGHVS and CDR2 FQNEAQ. Trimming took 4 bases from V and 2 from J, leaving 9 bases between them. The CDR3 protein is CASSSGVAGANVLTF. The DNA for the CDR3 is TGTGCCAGCAGCTCGGGGGTTGCTGGGGCCAACGTCCTGACTTTC.

This clonotype is judged hyperexpanded. The rearrangement joins TRBV30 to TRBJ1-2, with D uncertain. Deletions cut 0 bases from V and 7 bases from J, with 12 bases between. Germline lookup yields CDR1 GTSNPN and CDR2 SVGIG (reference sequence). The CDR3 consists of 13 residues. In DNA form, the CDR3 reads TGTGCCTGGAGTGTACTGGGGATGGGTGGCTACACCTTC. Protein sequence: CAWSVLGMGGYTF.

Within the sample, this clonotype is medium-sized. The rearrangement uses TRBV7-7 and TRBJ1-1, with D perhaps matching TRBD1 (6 bases). Germline lookup yields CDR1 SSHAT and CDR2 FNYEAQ (reference sequence). The CDR3 covers 13 residues. The V gene lost 11 bases and the J gene lost 1 base, with 14 bases spanning the gap. CDR3 coding DNA: TGTGCCGGCCAACAGGGTTGGAACACTGAAGCTTTCTTT. It codes for CAGQQGWNTEAFF.

This clonotype is medium-sized (0.01 to 0.1%) in the sample. The rearrangement uses TRBV19 and TRBJ1-2; 7 bases line up with TRBD1. CDR3 size: 14 residues. The germline CDR1 and CDR2 sequences are LNHDA and SQIVND (reference sequence). After removal of 3 bases from V and 4 bases from J, the junction contained 5 bases not matched to a gene. The CDR3 DNA reads TGTGCCAGTAGTATCGACAGGGTCGGCTATGGCTACACCTTC. Protein sequence: CASSIDRVGYGYTF.

Within the sample, this clonotype is medium-sized. The chain joins TRBV6-2 or TRBV6-3 to TRBJ2-1; 9 positions agree with TRBD2. Germline CDR1 is MNHEY and CDR2 is SVGEGT. Trimming at V came to 0 bases and at J to 3 bases, leaving 6 bases not matched to a gene. The CDR3 is 17 residues long. In DNA, the CDR3 is TGTGCCAGCAGTTACTCCCCACCTAGCGGGATCTACAATGAGCAGTTCTTC. As protein: CASSYSPPSGIYNEQFF.

This clonotype is large by share. This chain connects TRBV10-3 to TRBJ1-4; D may be TRBD1 (5 bases). The germline gives CDR1 ENHRY, CDR2 SYGVKD. This CDR3 region has 17 residues. Trimming shortened V by 3 bases and J by 0 bases, and 14 bases separated the two germline ends. CDR3 sequence (DNA): TGTGCCATCAGTGAAAGGGGACCCCAAACAACTAATGAAAAACTGTTTTTT. Translating it yields CAISERGPQTTNEKLFF.

This clonotype qualifies as large. The CDR3: CAISGWLWDFNYGYTF. Here the CDR3 DNA reads TGTGCCATCAGTGGATGGTTGTGGGACTTCAACTATGGCTACACCTTC. The V call is TRBV10-3, the J call TRBJ1-2; a possible D gene is TRBD1 (5 bases). The CDR3 has 16 amino acids. The germline gives CDR1 ENHRY, CDR2 SYGVKD. The V end was cut by 4 bases, the J end by 2 bases, with 17 bases between.

This clonotype counts as large. V usage is TRBV7-9 and J usage is TRBJ2-1; 13 bases fit TRBD2. In germline, CDR1 is SEHNR, CDR2 FQNEAQ (reference sequence). J gave up 4 bases and V 5 bases, and 8 bases lay outside the gene matches. This CDR3 is 17 amino acids long. CDR3 bases: TGTGCCAGCAGCCCACGCAGACTAGCGGGGGGTTACAATGAGCAGTTCTTC. Its protein is CASSPRRLAGGYNEQFF.

The V call is TRBV30, the J call TRBJ1-1; no clear D. Germline-derived CDR1 and CDR2 are GTSNPN and SVGIG (reference sequence). Trimming took 0 bases from V and 5 from J, leaving 16 bases between them. The CDR3 totals 15 residues. As DNA, the CDR3 is TGTGCCTGGAGTGTACTGTACATCGCCGGTACTGAAGCTTTCTTT. This sequence encodes CAWSVLYIAGTEAFF.

In its sample, this clonotype is medium-sized. The chain employs TRBV7-9 and TRBJ2-3, with D perhaps matching TRBD1 (6 bases). V dropped 1 base and J dropped 0 bases, with 8 bases sitting between them. This CDR3 comprises 15 residues. The V gene's germline CDR1 is SEHNR and CDR2 FQNEAQ (reference sequence). CDR3 amino acids: CASSLEGHSTDTQYF. DNA of the CDR3: TGTGCCAGCAGCTTAGAGGGACATAGCACAGATACGCAGTATTTT.

This clonotype qualifies as large. V usage is TRBV27 and J usage is TRBJ2-1; no clear D gene. V was trimmed by 0 bases and J by 0 bases, leaving 6 bases between them. Germline assignment: CDR1 MNHEY and CDR2 SMNVEV (reference sequence). The CDR3 contains 15 residues. In nucleotides, the CDR3 is TGTGCCAGCAGTTTATCTGACCCCTCCTACAATGAGCAGTTCTTC. Translated, it gives CASSLSDPSYNEQFF.